The entry that follows covers one TCR beta chain sequence. Its antigen is unidentified. This entry is derived from a study of OX40 agonist ivuxolimab in advanced cancers. Points from the study as a whole: Average numbers of expanded clones were greater in CD8+ T cells than in CD4+. Expanded peripheral T cells had an undetermined antigen specificity. Patients with a partial response at 0.1-3.0 mg/kg had among the lowest clonal expansion.

Per germline, CDR1 MNHNS and CDR2 SASEGT. The CDR3 extends over 18 amino acids. Losses at the gene ends were 0 bases for V and 3 bases for J; bases not matched to a gene: 7. The repertoire was sequenced with immunoSEQ multiplex PCR; TCRdb's copy has only in-frame clones and lacks some. This table has around 33,000 clones, around 90% appearing once. Autoimmune disease history or systemic immunosuppression was exclusionary. The sample in question was CD4+ or CD8+ T cells sorted from blood, obtained in a trial of the OX40 agonist ivuxolimab. V gene TRBV6-1 combines with J gene TRBJ2-1, with 11 positions matching TRBD2. This TCR derives from an adult with an advanced solid tumor such as melanoma, head and neck, liver or kidney cancer. CDR3 DNA sequence: TGTGCCAGCAGTGAAGCGATTGGCCTAGCGGGAGGCTACAATGAGCAGTTCTTC. Its translation is CASSEAIGLAGGYNEQFF.